These 11 T cell receptor beta chains originate from one sample sequenced in a study of cytomegalovirus exposure and HLA in healthy donors. Measured with immunoSEQ multiplex PCR; TCRdb has only the in-frame clones, and not every one. The sample has roughly 180,000 clones, 86% seen once. Sequences were obtained from PBMCs. The receptors shown here come from a young man in good health and CMV-seropositive.

This clone was counted once. V and J are TRBV19 and TRBJ2-7, with D possibly TRBD2 on 6 matching bases. CDR3 length: 15 amino acids. Trimming shortened V by 1 base and J by 6 bases, and 16 bases separated the two germline ends. CDR1 is LNHDA, CDR2 SQIVND, per germline (reference sequence). The CDR3 DNA reads TGTGCCAGTAGTATAGTGTCGGGAGATGCAGGCGAGCAGTACTTC. Protein: CASSIVSGDAGEQYF.

V is TRBV5-6 and J is TRBJ2-1; 10 nucleotides match TRBD1. The CDR3 consists of 15 residues. Losses at the gene ends were 4 bases for V and 7 bases for J; bases not matched to a gene: 8. Per the germline V gene, CDR1 is SGHDT and CDR2 is YYEEEE. The CDR3 here is CASSTDRGPRNEQFF. As DNA, the CDR3 is TGTGCCAGCAGCACCGACAGGGGGCCCCGAAATGAGCAGTTCTTC.

The rearrangement uses TRBV5-6 and TRBJ2-6, with a tentative D call TRBD1 (6 bases). The CDR3 extends over 19 amino acids. V was clipped by 0 bases and J by 0 bases, with 16 bases between them. CDR1 and CDR2 from the germline V gene are SGHDT and YYEEEE. The CDR3 protein is CASSLGPAGAFSGANVLTF. CDR3 coding DNA: TGTGCCAGCAGCTTGGGGCCGGCAGGGGCCTTCTCTGGGGCCAACGTCCTGACTTTC.

J is TRBJ1-4 and V is TRBV19, with D possibly being TRBD1 (5 bases). This CDR3 has 17 residues. The germline V gene encodes CDR1 LNHDA and CDR2 SQIVND (reference sequence). V lost 5 bases and J 5 bases, leaving 21 bases between the germline ends. CDR3 residues: CASSDRRVGERNEKLFF. For the CDR3, the DNA is TGTGCCAGTAGTGACCGCAGGGTTGGGGAGAGGAATGAAAAACTGTTTTTT.

The chain has TRBV28 and TRBJ1-2; TRBD1 aligns across 10 bases. The V segment lost 4 bases and the J segment 8 bases; nucleotides outside the gene matches: 16. From germline, CDR1 is MDHEN and CDR2 SYDVKM. The CDR3 totals 17 residues. The CDR3 protein is CASSSTGTGAFWGGYTF. The CDR3 DNA reads as TGTGCCAGCAGTTCAACCGGGACAGGGGCCTTTTGGGGCGGCTACACCTTC.

This clone was seen a few times. V usage is TRBV19 and J usage is TRBJ2-2; D possibly matches TRBD1 or TRBD2 (5 bases each). Germline V lookup: CDR1 LNHDA, CDR2 SQIVND (reference sequence). The CDR3 is 16 residues long. The V end lost 2 bases, the J end lost 2 bases, and 12 bases lay between the germline ends. The CDR3 reads CASSIWGPQNTGELFF. The CDR3 DNA reads TGTGCCAGTAGTATATGGGGACCTCAAAACACCGGGGAGCTGTTTTTT.

The V and J genes are TRBV14 and TRBJ2-3; the match to TRBD1 covers 9 bases. The CDR3 spans 15 residues. V shed 4 bases, J shed 2 bases, and the junction held 4 bases outside the gene matches. Germline V gene data show CDR1 as SGHDN and CDR2 as FVKESK. CDR3 sequence reads: CASSPRDRVTDTQYF. CDR3 sequence (DNA): TGTGCCAGCAGCCCCCGGGACAGGGTCACAGATACGCAGTATTTT. Full variable domain (remainder filled in from reference TRBV14 and TRBJ2-3): EAGVTQFPSHSVIEKGQTVTLRCDPISGHDNLYWYRRVMGKEIKFLLHFVKESKQDESGMPNNRFLAERTGGTYSTLKVQPAELEDSGVYFCASSPRDRVTDTQYFGPGTRLTVL.

The rearrangement uses TRBV2 and TRBJ2-2; 7 bases align to TRBD1. The germline CDR1 and CDR2 sequences are SNHLY and FYNNEI. J was trimmed by 4 bases and V by 9 bases; bases with no gene match: 8. The CDR3 extends over 14 amino acids. The CDR3 reads CASLWDSSTGELFF. DNA for the CDR3: TGTGCCAGTCTCTGGGACAGTTCCACCGGGGAGCTGTTTTTT.

The chain uses TRBV18 and TRBJ2-1; 8 nucleotides align to TRBD1. The CDR3 length is 16 residues. Germline loops: CDR1 KGHSH, CDR2 LQKENI. V dropped 3 bases and J dropped 0; count of bases not matched to a gene: 4. The CDR3 region has the DNA TGTGCCAGCTCACCTTGGACAGGGCTCTCCTACAATGAGCAGTTCTTC. It is translated as CASSPWTGLSYNEQFF.

This clone showed up just once. This sequence joins TRBV27 and TRBJ1-4, with D perhaps matching TRBD1 (5 bases). CDR1 is MNHEY, CDR2 SMNVEV, per germline (reference sequence). The V gene lost 3 bases and the J gene lost 10 bases, with 18 bases spanning the gap. This CDR3 has 15 amino acids. This chain's CDR3 is CASSFAGGGMAKLFF. The CDR3, as DNA: TGTGCCAGCAGTTTTGCGGGTGGGGGGATGGCAAAACTGTTTTTT.

The V gene is TRBV5-6, the J gene TRBJ1-1; D gene unclear. V lost 7 bases to trimming and J lost 1 base, with 8 bases between them. This CDR3 contains 12 residues. Germline CDR1 is SGHDT and CDR2 is YYEEEE. The CDR3 DNA is TGTGCCAGCGAGCACACGAACACTGAAGCTTTCTTT. It yields the protein CASEHTNTEAFF.